Given below is one T cell receptor beta chain in context. Its antigen is not identified. Sequencing was performed with immunoSEQ multiplex PCR; in TCRdb, only in-frame clones are kept and a portion is missing. There are some 72,000 clones in the sample; 90% to 98% occur only once, and 0.031% lies in the top ten. The data derive from a study of human thymus T cells. Study observations and caveats: Overlap was high between thymic repertoires from unrelated individuals, as reported in related research. Within thymic and blood repertoires, V and J gene usage appeared to be biased.

Per the germline V gene, CDR1 is SNHLY and CDR2 is FYNNEI. This CDR3 is built from 19 residues. The J segment lost 4 bases and the V segment lost 1 base, leaving 15 bases of the junction unmatched. The thymus was resected at corrective cardiac surgery. Donors consisted of healthy Finnish infants (having corrective surgery for congenital heart defects). The sequence came from a boy less than two years old with a congenital heart defect but otherwise immunologically healthy. V and J are TRBV2 and TRBJ2-7, with 11 bases that match TRBD1. Sequencing was done on a sample of thymus tissue. The CDR3 DNA reads as TGTGCCAGCAGTGAAGGGGGCCCCTTCTGGACAGGGGGCGTTTACGAGCAGTACTTC. This translates into CASSEGGPFWTGGVYEQYF. The full variable domain, rest sourced from reference TRBV2 and TRBJ2-7, is EPEVTQTPSHQVTQMGQEVILRCVPISNHLYFYWYRQILGQKVEFLVSFYNNEISEKSEIFDDQFSVERPDGSNFTLKIRSTKLEDSAMYFCASSEGGPFWTGGVYEQYFGPGTRLTVT.